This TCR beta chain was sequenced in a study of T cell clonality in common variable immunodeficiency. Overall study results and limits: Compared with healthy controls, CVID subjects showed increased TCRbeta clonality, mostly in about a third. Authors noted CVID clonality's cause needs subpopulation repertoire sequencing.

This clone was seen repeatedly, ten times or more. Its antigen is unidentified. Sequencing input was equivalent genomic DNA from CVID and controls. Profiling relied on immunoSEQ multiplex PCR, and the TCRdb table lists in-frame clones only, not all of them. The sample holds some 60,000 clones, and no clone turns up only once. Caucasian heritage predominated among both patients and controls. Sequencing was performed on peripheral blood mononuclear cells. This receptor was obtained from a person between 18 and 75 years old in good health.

The CDR3 protein is CASSPRERAKNIQYF. The part of the CDR3 DNA that was read is TGTGCCAGCAGTCCGCGGGAGAGGGCCAAAAACATT. V and J are TRBV6-2 or TRBV6-3 and TRBJ2-4; TRBD2 matches at 7 bases. The DNA ends 3 residues before the CDR3 does, and the rest of the CDR3 is filled in from the germline J gene. The V segment lost 5 bases and the J segment 1 base; nucleotides outside the gene matches: 5. The CDR3 is 15 residues long. CDR1 is MNHEY and CDR2 is SVGEGT in the germline V gene.